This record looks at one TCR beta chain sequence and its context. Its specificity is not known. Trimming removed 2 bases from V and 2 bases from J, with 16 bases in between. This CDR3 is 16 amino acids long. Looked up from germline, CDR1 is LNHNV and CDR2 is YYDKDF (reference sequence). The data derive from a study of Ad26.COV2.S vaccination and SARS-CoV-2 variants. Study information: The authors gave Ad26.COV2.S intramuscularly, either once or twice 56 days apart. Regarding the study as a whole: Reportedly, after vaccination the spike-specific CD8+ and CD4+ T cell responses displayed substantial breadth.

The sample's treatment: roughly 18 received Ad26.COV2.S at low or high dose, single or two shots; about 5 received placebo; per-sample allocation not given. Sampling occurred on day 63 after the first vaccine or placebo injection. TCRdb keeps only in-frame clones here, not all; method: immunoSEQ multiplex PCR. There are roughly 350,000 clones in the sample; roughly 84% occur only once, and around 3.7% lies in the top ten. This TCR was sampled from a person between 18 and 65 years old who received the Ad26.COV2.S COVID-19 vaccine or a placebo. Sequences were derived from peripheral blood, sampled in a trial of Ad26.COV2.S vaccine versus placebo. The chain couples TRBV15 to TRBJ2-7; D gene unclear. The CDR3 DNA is TGTGCCACCAGCAGAATTACGGACGCGAAAGCCTACGAGCAGTACTTC. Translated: CATSRITDAKAYEQYF.